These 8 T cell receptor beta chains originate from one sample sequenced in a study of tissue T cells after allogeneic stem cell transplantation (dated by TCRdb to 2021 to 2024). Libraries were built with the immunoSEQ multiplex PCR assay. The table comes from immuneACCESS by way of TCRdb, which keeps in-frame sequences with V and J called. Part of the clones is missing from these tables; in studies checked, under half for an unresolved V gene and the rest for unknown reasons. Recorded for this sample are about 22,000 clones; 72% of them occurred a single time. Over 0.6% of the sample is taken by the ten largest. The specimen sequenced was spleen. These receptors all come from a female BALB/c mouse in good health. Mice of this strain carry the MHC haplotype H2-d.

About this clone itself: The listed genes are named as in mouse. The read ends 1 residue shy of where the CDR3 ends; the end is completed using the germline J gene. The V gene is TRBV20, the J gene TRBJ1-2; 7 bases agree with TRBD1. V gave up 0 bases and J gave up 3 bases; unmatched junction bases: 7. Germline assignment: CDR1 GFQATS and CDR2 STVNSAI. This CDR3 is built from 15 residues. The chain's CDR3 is CGARDLYRGDSDYTF. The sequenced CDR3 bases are TGTGGTGCTAGGGATCTGTACAGGGGAGACTCCGACTACACC.

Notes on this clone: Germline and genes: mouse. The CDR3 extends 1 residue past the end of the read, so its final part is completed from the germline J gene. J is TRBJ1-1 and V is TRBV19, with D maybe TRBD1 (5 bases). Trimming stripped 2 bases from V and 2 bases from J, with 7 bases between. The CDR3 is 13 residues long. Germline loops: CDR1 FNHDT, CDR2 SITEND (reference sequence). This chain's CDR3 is CASSMWDNTEVFF. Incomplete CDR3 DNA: TGTGCCAGCAGTATGTGGGACAACACAGAAGTCTTC. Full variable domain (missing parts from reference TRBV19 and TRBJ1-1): GGIITQTPKFLIGQEGQKLTLKCQQNFNHDTMYWYRQDSGKGLRLIYYSITENDLQKGDLSEGYDASREKKSSFSLTVTSAQKNEMAVFLCASSMWDNTEVFFGKGTRLTVV.

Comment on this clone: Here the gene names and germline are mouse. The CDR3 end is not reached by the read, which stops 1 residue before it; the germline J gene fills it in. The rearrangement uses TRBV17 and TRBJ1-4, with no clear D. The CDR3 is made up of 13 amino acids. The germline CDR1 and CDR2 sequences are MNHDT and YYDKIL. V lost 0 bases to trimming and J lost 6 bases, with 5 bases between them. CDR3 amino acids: CASSRDGDERLFF. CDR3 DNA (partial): TGTGCTAGCAGTAGAGATGGGGACGAAAGATTATTT.

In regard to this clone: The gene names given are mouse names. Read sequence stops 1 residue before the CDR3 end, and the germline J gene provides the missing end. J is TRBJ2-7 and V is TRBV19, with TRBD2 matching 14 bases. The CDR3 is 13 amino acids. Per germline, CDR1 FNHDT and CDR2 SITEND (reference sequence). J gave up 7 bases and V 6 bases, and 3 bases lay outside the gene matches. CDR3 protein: CASKGLGGREQYF. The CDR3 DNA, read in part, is TGTGCCAGCAAGGGACTGGGGGGGCGGGAACAGTAC.

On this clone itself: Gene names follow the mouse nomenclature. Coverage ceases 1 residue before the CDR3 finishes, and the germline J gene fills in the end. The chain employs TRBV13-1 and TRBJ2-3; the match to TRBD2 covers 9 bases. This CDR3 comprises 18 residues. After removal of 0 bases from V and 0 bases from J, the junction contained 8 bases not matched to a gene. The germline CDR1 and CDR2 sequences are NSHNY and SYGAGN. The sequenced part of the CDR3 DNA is TGTGCCAGCAGTGATGCTTTGGGGGGGCCATCTAGTGCAGAAACGCTGTAT. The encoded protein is CASSDALGGPSSAETLY. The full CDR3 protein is CASSDALGGPSSAETLYF.

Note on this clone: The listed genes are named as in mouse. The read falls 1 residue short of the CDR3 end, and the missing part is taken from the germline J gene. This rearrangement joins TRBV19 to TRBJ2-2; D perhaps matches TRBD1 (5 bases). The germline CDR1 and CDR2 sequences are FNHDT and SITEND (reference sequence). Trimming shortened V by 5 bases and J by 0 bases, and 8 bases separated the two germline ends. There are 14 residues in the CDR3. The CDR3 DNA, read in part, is TGTGCCAGCAGGCGACAGTCAAACACCGGGCAGCTCTAC. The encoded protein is CASRRQSNTGQLY. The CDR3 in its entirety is CASRRQSNTGQLYF. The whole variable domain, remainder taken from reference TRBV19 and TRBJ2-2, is GGIITQTPKFLIGQEGQKLTLKCQQNFNHDTMYWYRQDSGKGLRLIYYSITENDLQKGDLSEGYDASREKKSSFSLTVTSAQKNEMAVFLCASRRQSNTGQLYFGEGSKLTVL.

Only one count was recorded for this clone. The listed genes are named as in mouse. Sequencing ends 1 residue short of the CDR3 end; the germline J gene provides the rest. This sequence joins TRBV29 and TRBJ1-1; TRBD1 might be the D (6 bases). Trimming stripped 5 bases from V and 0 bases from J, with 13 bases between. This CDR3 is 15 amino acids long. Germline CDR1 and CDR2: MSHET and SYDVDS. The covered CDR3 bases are TGTGCTAGCAGTACCTCCGGGACACCAAACACAGAAGTCTTC. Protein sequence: CASSTSGTPNTEVF. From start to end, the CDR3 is CASSTSGTPNTEVFF.

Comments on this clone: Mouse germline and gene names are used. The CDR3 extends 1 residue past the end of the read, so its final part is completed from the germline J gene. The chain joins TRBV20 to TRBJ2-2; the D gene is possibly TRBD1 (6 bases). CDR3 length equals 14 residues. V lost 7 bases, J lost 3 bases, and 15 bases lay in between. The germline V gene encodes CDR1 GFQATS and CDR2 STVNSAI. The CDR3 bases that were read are TGTGGTGGAGGCCAGGGGCTGCACACCGGGCAGCTCTAC. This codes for CGGGQGLHTGQLY. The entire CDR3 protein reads CGGGQGLHTGQLYF.